Listed below are T cell receptor beta chains from one sample, sequenced in a study of blood T cell repertoires in COVID-19. Profiling relied on immunoSEQ multiplex PCR, and the TCRdb table lists in-frame clones only, not all of them. The sample has 200,000 to 250,000 clones, just over 85% seen once. The specimen was PBMCs or T cells enriched from blood (not recorded which). The receptors here all came from a woman aged 35 to 49 with acute COVID-19. Each CDR3 is given with its conserved first and last residue. A D gene is named only where the DNA matches it firmly. Size tells how often a clone was seen (once, few, many) or the class of an expanded clone, and some rows leave it out.

J gene | V gene | D gene | clone size | CDR3 DNA | CDR3 protein
TRBJ2-1 | TRBV11-2 | TRBD2 | . | TGTGCCAGCAGCTTTAGCGGGAGCGGCGAGCAGTTCTTC | CASSFSGSGEQFF
TRBJ2-7 | TRBV29-1 | TRBD2 | . | TGCAGCGTTCATGGGACTAGCGCAAACGAGCAGTACTTC | CSVHGTSANEQYF
TRBJ1-6 | TRBV7-9 | . | few | TGTGCCAGCACCCGGCAAGCGTCACCCCTCCACTTT | CASTRQASPLHF
TRBJ2-7 | TRBV10-2 | . | . | TGCGCCAGCAACGGGAAGGGCTCCTACGAGCAGTACTTC | CASNGKGSYEQYF
TRBJ2-1 | TRBV28 | TRBD1 | . | TGTGCCAGCAGTTGGGACAGGGGACCCTACAATGAGCAGTTCTTC | CASSWDRGPYNEQFF
TRBJ2-7 | TRBV5-8 | . | . | TGTGCCAGCAGCCCGGCCGCGCAGCGGCCACTCTCCTACGAGCAGTACTTC | CASSPAAQRPLSYEQYF
TRBJ1-5 | TRBV2 | . | . | TGTGCCAGCAGTTTCGAGGACAATCAGCCCCAGCATTTT | CASSFEDNQPQHF
TRBJ1-6 | TRBV27 | . | . | TGTGCCAGCAGTTTGGGGGCTATTTCACCCCTCCACTTT | CASSLGAISPLHF
TRBJ2-2 | TRBV27 | . | . | TGTGCCAGCAGCTTCAACACCGGGGAGCTGTTTTTT | CASSFNTGELFF
TRBJ1-2 | TRBV9 | TRBD1 | . | TGTGCCAGCAGCGTAGGCCTACAGGGGTCTAACTATGGCTACACCTTC | CASSVGLQGSNYGYTF
TRBJ2-1 | TRBV5-6 | . | few | TGTGCCAGCAGCTTGTTTGGTGACTCCGACTACAATGAGCAGTTCTTC | CASSLFGDSDYNEQFF
TRBJ2-2 | TRBV9 | . | . | TGTGCCAGCAGCGTTAGTGGCGGCGGGAAAACCGGGGAGCTGTTTTTT | CASSVSGGGKTGELFF
TRBJ2-3 | TRBV5-6 | TRBD2 | . | TGTGCCAGCAGCGCACCCTTGACTAGCGGCGGCACAGATACGCAGTATTTT | CASSAPLTSGGTDTQYF
TRBJ1-1 | TRBV2 | . | . | TGTGCCAGCAGTGGAGCCCCCAAGAACACTGAAGCTTTCTTT | CASSGAPKNTEAFF
TRBJ2-1 | TRBV7-6 | TRBD1 | once | TGTGCCAGCAGCCCGGACAGGGATAGGCATGAGCAGTTCTTC | CASSPDRDRHEQFF
TRBJ2-7 | TRBV5-1 | TRBD1 | . | TGCGCCAGCAGCTCGGAGGGACAGGGGTTCAACGAGCAGTACTTC | CASSSEGQGFNEQYF
TRBJ2-7 | TRBV16 | TRBD2 | . | TGTGCCAGCAGCCGGATAGTTAGCGGGAGAATCTACGAGCAGTACTTC | CASSRIVSGRIYEQYF
TRBJ2-3 | TRBV9 | . | . | TGTGCCAGCAGCGTAGAACTAGTAACAGATACGCAGTATTTT | CASSVELVTDTQYF
TRBJ2-5 | TRBV28 | . | . | TGTGCCAGCAGTTTATTTGGGGGAGGAGAGACCCAGTACTTC | CASSLFGGGETQYF
TRBJ2-7 | TRBV7-8 | TRBD2 | . | TGTGCCAGCCGGCCCGGGACTAGCGGGAGGGTGGGCTCCTACGAGCAGTACTTC | CASRPGTSGRVGSYEQYF
TRBJ2-7 | TRBV27 | TRBD2 | . | TGTGCCAGCAGTTCGTCTTATGGGGGAGGGATAGGAGAGCAGTACTTC | CASSSSYGGGIGEQYF
TRBJ1-6 | TRBV27 | . | few | TGTGCCAGCAGTTCCGGGAGCGGGAGGCATTCACCCCTCCACTTT | CASSSGSGRHSPLHF
TRBJ2-7 | TRBV19 | TRBD2 | . | TGTGCCAGTAGTGCAACTAGCGGGAGTTACGAGCAGTACTTC | CASSATSGSYEQYF
TRBJ1-1 | TRBV6-5 | . | . | TGTGCCAGCAAATTCGGGCAGCGGACTGAAGCTTTCTTT | CASKFGQRTEAFF
TRBJ2-5 | TRBV2 | . | . | TGTGCCAGCAGTGAACGAGGGACCCAGTACTTC | CASSERGTQYF
TRBJ2-2 | TRBV7-2 | TRBD2 | . | TGTGCCAGCAGTGGACTAGCGGGAGGTGCCGGGGAGCTGTTTTTT | CASSGLAGGAGELFF
TRBJ1-5 | TRBV27 | . | . | TGTGCCAGTTGGGGGGGTTACAATCAGCCCCAGCATTTT | CASWGGYNQPQHF
TRBJ2-7 | TRBV5-1 | . | . | TGCGCCAGCAGCTTTACTGGCTCTAGGGGTTACGAGCAGTACTTC | CASSFTGSRGYEQYF
TRBJ2-1 | TRBV7-8 | TRBD2 | . | TGTGCCAGCAGATCGGGGGGCTCCTACAATGAGCAGTTCTTC | CASRSGGSYNEQFF
TRBJ2-7 | TRBV7-2 | . | . | TGTGCCAGCAGCCCACAGGGGGGGCCCTACGAGCAGTACTTC | CASSPQGGPYEQYF
TRBJ2-3 | TRBV13 | TRBD2 | . | TGTGCCAGCAGCTTAAACCCAACAACGCCGGGACTAGCGGGAGGGGAGAGCACAGATACGCAGTATTTT | CASSLNPTTPGLAGGESTDTQYF
TRBJ2-7 | TRBV7-9 | . | . | TGTGCCAGCAGCTTAGGGCAGGGGCACGGGGAGCAGTACTTC | CASSLGQGHGEQYF
TRBJ2-2 | TRBV28 | TRBD1 | . | TGTGCCAGCAGTTTTGGGTCAGGGGGCAGGACCGGGGAGCTGTTTTTT | CASSFGSGGRTGELFF
TRBJ2-3 | TRBV7-9 | TRBD2 | once | TGTGCCAGCAGCTTCGAGATCTCGGGAGGGCGAGATACGCAGTATTTT | CASSFEISGGRDTQYF
TRBJ2-3 | TRBV2 | . | few | TGTGCCAGAATGAGCGGGTGGGGCACAGATACGCAGTATTTT | CARMSGWGTDTQYF
TRBJ1-3 | TRBV11-2 | . | . | TGTGCCAGCAGCTTAGATGGAAGGACTCCTTCCTCGATATATTTT | CASSLDGRTPSSIYF
TRBJ2-2 | TRBV4-2 | . | . | TGTGCCAGCACTTCAAGGGGGGGGCGGGAGCCCGGGGAGCTGTTTTTT | CASTSRGGREPGELFF
TRBJ1-3 | TRBV5-1 | . | once | TGCGCCAGCAGCTCTGGGACAACTGGAAACACCATATATTTT | CASSSGTTGNTIYF
TRBJ2-7 | TRBV7-8 | . | . | TGTGCCAGCAGCTGGGCGACAAGTCTTTCGTCCGAGCAGTACTTC | CASSWATSLSSEQYF
TRBJ1-5 | TRBV28 | . | . | TGTGCCAGCAGTTTCCGAAGTGGAGGTCAGCCCCAGCATTTT | CASSFRSGGQPQHF
TRBJ2-7 | TRBV7-6 | TRBD1 | . | TGTGCCAGCAGCTACGACAGGGGTATCTACGAGCAGTACTTC | CASSYDRGIYEQYF
TRBJ2-2 | TRBV18 | . | . | TGTGCCAGCTCACGTACAGGGACCGGGGAGCTGTTTTTT | CASSRTGTGELFF
TRBJ2-7 | TRBV4-1 | . | . | TGCGCCAGCAGCCAAGACAGGGTCGGACGTTACGAGCAGTACTTC | CASSQDRVGRYEQYF
TRBJ1-2 | TRBV5-1 | TRBD1 | . | TGCGCCAGCAGCTTGGCCTTAGGGGGCAGGGGAACGGGAGGCTACACCTTC | CASSLALGGRGTGGYTF
TRBJ2-1 | TRBV9 | . | . | TGTGCCAGCAGCGTAAGCACCTACCCCCCCAATGAGCAGTTCTTC | CASSVSTYPPNEQFF
TRBJ1-5 | TRBV18 | TRBD1 | many | TGTGCCAGCTCACAAGGACAGGGAAATCAGCCCCAGCATTTT | CASSQGQGNQPQHF
TRBJ1-5 | TRBV29-1 | TRBD1 | once | TGCAGCGTTTCCGACAGGGTAGGCCAGCCCCAGCATTTT | CSVSDRVGQPQHF
TRBJ1-2 | TRBV7-8 | TRBD1 | . | TGTGCCAGCAGCTTAATGGGACAGGGGGCGTCTGACGGCTACACCTTC | CASSLMGQGASDGYTF
TRBJ1-1 | TRBV6-2/TRBV6-3 | TRBD1 | . | TGTGCCAGCAGTTACCCTCCTCGGACAGGATTAAACACTGAAGCTTTCTTT | CASSYPPRTGLNTEAFF
TRBJ1-5 | TRBV28 | TRBD1 | . | TGTGCCAGCAGAAAGACAGGGGTTTTCAATCAGCCCCAGCATTTT | CASRKTGVFNQPQHF
TRBJ2-7 | TRBV21-1 | . | . | TGTGCCAGCAGAGCGGGGGACACCTACGAGCAGTACTTC | CASRAGDTYEQYF